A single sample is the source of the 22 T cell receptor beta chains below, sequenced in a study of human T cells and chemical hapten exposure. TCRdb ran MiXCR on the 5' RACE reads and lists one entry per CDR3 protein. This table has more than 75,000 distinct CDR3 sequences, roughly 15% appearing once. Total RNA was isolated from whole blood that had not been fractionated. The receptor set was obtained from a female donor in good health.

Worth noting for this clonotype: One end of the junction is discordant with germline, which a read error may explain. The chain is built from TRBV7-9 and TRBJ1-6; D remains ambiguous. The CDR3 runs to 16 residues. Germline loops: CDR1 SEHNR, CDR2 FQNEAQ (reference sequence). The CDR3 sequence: CAISLEMLSGESPLHF. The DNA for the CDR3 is TGTGCCATCAGCTTAGAGATGCTAAGCGGGGAATCACCCCTCCACTTT.

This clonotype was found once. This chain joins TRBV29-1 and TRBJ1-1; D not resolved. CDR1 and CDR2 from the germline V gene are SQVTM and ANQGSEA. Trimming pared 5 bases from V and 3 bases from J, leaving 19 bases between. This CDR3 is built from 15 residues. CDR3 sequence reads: CSVYNGWERDTEAFF. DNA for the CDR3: TGCAGCGTTTATAATGGCTGGGAAAGGGACACTGAAGCTTTCTTT.

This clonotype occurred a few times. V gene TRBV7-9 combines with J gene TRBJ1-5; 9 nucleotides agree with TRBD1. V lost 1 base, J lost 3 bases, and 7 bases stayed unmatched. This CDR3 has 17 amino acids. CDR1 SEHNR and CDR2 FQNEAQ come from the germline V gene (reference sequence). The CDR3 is CASSLVRDRAVNQPQHF. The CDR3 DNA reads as TGTGCCAGCAGCTTAGTGAGGGACAGGGCTGTCAATCAGCCCCAGCATTTT.

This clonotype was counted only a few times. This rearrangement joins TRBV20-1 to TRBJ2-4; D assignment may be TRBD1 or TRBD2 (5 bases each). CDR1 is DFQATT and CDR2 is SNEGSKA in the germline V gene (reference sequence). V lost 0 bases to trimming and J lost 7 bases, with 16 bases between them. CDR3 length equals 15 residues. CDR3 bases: TGCAGTGCTAGAGATTCCGGGGCCGCGTCCAACATTCAGTACTTC. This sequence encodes CSARDSGAASNIQYF.

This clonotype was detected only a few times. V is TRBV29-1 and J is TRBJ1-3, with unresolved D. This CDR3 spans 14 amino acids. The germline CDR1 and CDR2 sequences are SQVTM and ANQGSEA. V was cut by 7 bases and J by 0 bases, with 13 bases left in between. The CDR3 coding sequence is TGCAGCGCCCTTGATGCAAACTCTGGAAACACCATATATTTT. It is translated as CSALDANSGNTIYF.

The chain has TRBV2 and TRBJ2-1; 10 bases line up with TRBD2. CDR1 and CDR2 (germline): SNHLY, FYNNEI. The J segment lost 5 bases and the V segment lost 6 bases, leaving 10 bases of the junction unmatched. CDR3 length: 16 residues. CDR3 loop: CASSPSGRERDNEQFF. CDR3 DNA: TGTGCCAGCAGCCCGAGCGGGAGGGAACGGGACAATGAGCAGTTCTTC. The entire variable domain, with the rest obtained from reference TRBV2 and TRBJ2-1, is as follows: EPEVTQTPSHQVTQMGQEVILRCVPISNHLYFYWYRQILGQKVEFLVSFYNNEISEKSEIFDDQFSVERPDGSNFTLKIRSTKLEDSAMYFCASSPSGRERDNEQFFGPGTRLTVL.

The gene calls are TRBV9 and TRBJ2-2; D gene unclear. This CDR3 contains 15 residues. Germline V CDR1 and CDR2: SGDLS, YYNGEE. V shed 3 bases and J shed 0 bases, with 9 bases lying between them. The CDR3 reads CASSGRSSNTGELFF. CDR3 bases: TGTGCCAGCAGCGGACGGAGTTCGAACACCGGGGAGCTGTTTTTT.

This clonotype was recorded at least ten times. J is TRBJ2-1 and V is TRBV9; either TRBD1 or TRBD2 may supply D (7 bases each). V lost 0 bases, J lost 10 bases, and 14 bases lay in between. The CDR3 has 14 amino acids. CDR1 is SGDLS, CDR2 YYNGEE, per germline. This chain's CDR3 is CASSVVSGGEEQFF. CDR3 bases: TGTGCCAGCAGCGTAGTATCAGGGGGGGAGGAGCAGTTCTTC. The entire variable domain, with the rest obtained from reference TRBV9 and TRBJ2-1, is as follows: DSGVTQTPKHLITATGQRVTLRCSPRSGDLSVYWYQQSLDQGLQFLIQYYNGEERAKGNILERFSAQQFPDLHSELNLSSLELGDSALYFCASSVVSGGEEQFFGPGTRLTVL.

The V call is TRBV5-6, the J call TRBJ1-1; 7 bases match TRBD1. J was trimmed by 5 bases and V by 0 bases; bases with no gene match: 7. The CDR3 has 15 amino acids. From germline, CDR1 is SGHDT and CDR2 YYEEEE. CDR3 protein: CASSLGQGTRTEAFF. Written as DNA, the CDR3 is TGTGCCAGCAGCTTGGGACAGGGAACGAGGACTGAAGCTTTCTTT.

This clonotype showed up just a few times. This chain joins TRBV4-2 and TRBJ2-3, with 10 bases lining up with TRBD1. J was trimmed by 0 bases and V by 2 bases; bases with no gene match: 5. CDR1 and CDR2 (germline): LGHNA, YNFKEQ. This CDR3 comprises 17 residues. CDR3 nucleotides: TGTGCCAGCAGCCAAAATCCGGGACAGGGGAGCACAGATACGCAGTATTTT. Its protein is CASSQNPGQGSTDTQYF.

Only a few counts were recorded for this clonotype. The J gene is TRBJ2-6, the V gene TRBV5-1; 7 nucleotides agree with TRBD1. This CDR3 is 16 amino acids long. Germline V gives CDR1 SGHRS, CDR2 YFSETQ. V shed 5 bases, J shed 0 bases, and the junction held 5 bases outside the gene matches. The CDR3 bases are TGCGCCAGCAGTCCCGGGACAGTCTCTGGGGCCAACGTCCTGACTTTC. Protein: CASSPGTVSGANVLTF.

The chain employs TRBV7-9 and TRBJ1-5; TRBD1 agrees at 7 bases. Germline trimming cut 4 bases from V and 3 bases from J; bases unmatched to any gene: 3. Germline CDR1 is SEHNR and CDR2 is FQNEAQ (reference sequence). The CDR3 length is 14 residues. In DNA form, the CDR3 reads TGTGCCAGCAGCTCTACAGGGGTCAATCAGCCCCAGCATTTT. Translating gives CASSSTGVNQPQHF.

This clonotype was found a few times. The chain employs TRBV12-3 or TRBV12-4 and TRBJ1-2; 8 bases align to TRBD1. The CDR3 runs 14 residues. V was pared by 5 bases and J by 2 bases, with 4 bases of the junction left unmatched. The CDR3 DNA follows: TGTGCCAGCAGTCCGACAGGGGCCAACTATGGCTACACCTTC. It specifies CASSPTGANYGYTF.

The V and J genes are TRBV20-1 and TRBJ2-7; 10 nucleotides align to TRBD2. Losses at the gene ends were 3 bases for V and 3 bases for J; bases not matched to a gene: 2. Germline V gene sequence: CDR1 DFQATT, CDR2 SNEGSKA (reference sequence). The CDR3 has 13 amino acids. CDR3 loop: CSASTSGVYEQYF. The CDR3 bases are TGCAGTGCTAGCACTAGCGGGGTCTACGAGCAGTACTTC.

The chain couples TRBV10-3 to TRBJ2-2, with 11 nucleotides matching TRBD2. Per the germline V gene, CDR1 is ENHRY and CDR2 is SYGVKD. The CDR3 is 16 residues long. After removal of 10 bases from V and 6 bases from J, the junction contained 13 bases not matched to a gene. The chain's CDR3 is CATKGLAGGDAGELFF. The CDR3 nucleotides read TGTGCCACCAAGGGCCTAGCGGGGGGTGACGCCGGGGAGCTGTTTTTT.

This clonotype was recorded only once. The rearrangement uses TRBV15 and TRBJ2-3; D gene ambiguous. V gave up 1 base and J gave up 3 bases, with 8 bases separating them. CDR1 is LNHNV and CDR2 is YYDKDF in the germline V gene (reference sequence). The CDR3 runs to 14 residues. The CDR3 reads CATSRVEGTDTQYF. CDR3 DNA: TGTGCCACCAGCAGAGTTGAAGGAACAGATACGCAGTATTTT. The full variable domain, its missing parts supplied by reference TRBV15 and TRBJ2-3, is DAMVIQNPRYQVTQFGKPVTLSCSQTLNHNVMYWYQQKSSQAPKLLFHYYDKDFNNEADTPDNFQSRRPNTSFCFLDIRSPGLGDTAMYLCATSRVEGTDTQYFGPGTRLTVL.

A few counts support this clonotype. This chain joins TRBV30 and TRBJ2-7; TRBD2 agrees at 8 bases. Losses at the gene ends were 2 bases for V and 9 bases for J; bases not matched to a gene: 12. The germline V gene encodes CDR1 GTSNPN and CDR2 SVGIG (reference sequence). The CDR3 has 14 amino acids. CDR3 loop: CAWSLPGLAVGQYF. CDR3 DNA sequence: TGTGCCTGGAGTTTGCCCGGACTAGCTGTGGGGCAGTACTTC.

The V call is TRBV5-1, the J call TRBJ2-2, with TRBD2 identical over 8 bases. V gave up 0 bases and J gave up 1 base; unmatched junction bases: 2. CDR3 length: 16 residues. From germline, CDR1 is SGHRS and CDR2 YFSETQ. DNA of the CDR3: TGCGCCAGCAGCTTGGCCCTAGCGGGGAACACCGGGGAGCTGTTTTTT. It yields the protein CASSLALAGNTGELFF. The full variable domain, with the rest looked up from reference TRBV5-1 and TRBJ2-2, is KAGVTQTPRYLIKTRGQQVTLSCSPISGHRSVSWYQQTPGQGLQFLFEYFSETQRNKGNFPGRFSGRQFSNSRSEMNVSTLELGDSALYLCASSLALAGNTGELFFGEGSRLTVL.

The CDR3 sequence: CASSLAFGGTEAFF. In DNA form, the CDR3 reads TGTGCCAGCAGCTTAGCTTTTGGGGGGACTGAAGCTTTCTTT. The chain recombines TRBV7-9 with TRBJ1-1, with a possible D match to TRBD1 (5 bases). The CDR3 has 14 residues. From germline, CDR1 is SEHNR and CDR2 FQNEAQ (reference sequence). V lost 0 bases and J lost 5, with 10 bases in between. The whole variable domain, remainder taken from reference TRBV7-9 and TRBJ1-1, is DTGVSQNPRHKITKRGQNVTFRCDPISEHNRLYWYRQTLGQGPEFLTYFQNEAQLEKSRLLSDRFSAERPKGSFSTLEIQRTEQGDSAMYLCASSLAFGGTEAFFGQGTRLTVV.

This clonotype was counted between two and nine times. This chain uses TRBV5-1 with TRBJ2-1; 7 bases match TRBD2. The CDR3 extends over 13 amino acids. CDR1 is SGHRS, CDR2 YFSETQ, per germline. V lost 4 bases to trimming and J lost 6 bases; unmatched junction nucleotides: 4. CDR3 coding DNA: TGCGCCAGCAGCCCCGGGACTACCAATGAGCAGTTCTTC. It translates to CASSPGTTNEQFF.

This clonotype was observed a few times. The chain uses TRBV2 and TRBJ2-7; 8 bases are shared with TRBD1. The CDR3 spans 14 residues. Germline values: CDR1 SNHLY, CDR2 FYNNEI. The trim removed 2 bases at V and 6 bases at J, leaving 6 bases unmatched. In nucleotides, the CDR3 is TGTGCCAGCAGTGAATTCGGACAGGGCGGCGAGCAGTACTTC. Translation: CASSEFGQGGEQYF.

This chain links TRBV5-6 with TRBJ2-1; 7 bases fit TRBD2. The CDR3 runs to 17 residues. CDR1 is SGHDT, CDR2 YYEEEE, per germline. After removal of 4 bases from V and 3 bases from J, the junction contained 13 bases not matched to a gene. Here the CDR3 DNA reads TGTGCCAGCAGCCCCGGACGCCTTGGGGGGGACTACAATGAGCAGTTCTTC. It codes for CASSPGRLGGDYNEQFF.